Each of the 6 T cell receptor beta chains below was sequenced from the same sample in a study of blood T cells in healthy people across ages. Sample-barcoded 5' priming and a J-beta primer mix drove a second PCR of about 6 to 11 cycles. One entry per CDR3 protein results from TCRdb running MiXCR on the 5' RACE reads. The sample lists around 1,800,000 distinct CDR3 sequences, about two fifths occurring once. Material for sequencing was blood. Every receptor here comes from a human donor in good health.

The chain recombines TRBV11-2 with TRBJ2-3, with D maybe TRBD2 (5 bases). V was clipped by 3 bases and J by 4 bases, with 11 bases between them. CDR3 length: 14 residues. Germline CDR1 is SGHAT and CDR2 is FQNNGV. The DNA of the CDR3 is TGTGCCAGCAGCTTTTATGTGGGAGCAGATACGCAGTATTTT. Translated, it gives CASSFYVGADTQYF.

The chain joins TRBV15 to TRBJ2-1, with 7 bases lining up with TRBD1. The CDR3 runs to 17 residues. CDR1 and CDR2 (germline): LNHNV, YYDKDF (reference sequence). V lost 3 bases and J lost 8; bases outside the gene matches: 16. The CDR3: CATSRGDREILGDEQFF. CDR3 in DNA: TGTGCCACCAGCAGGGGAGACAGGGAAATTCTTGGGGATGAGCAGTTCTTC.

The sample holds a few counts of this clonotype. The V and J genes are TRBV20-1 and TRBJ1-1; 8 bases map to TRBD1. This CDR3 has 16 residues. V shed 5 bases, J shed 0 bases, and the junction held 11 bases outside the gene matches. Germline CDR1 DFQATT, CDR2 SNEGSKA (reference sequence). The CDR3 nucleotides are TGCAGTGCTCCAGGACAGGGAGGTATTATGAACACTGAAGCTTTCTTT. This gives the protein CSAPGQGGIMNTEAFF.

Only a few counts were recorded for this clonotype. V usage is TRBV7-8 and J usage is TRBJ2-7; 7 nucleotides align to TRBD1. The trim removed 7 bases at V and 6 bases at J, leaving 12 bases unmatched. This CDR3 contains 14 residues. CDR1 and CDR2 (germline): SGHVS, FQNEAQ. CDR3 coding DNA: TGTGCCAGCACCCATCACGACAGGGTTGGCGAGCAGTACTTC. Its protein is CASTHHDRVGEQYF.

This sequence joins TRBV12-3 or TRBV12-4 and TRBJ2-1, with 7 bases lining up with TRBD2. V dropped 6 bases and J dropped 3; count of bases not matched to a gene: 8. The CDR3 runs to 15 residues. DNA of the CDR3: TGTGCCAGCAGCGGGAGCGGGATGTACTACAATGAGCAGTTCTTC. This translates into CASSGSGMYYNEQFF.

V and J are TRBV7-2 and TRBJ1-1; D gene unclear. CDR1 and CDR2 from the germline V gene are SGHTA and FQGNSA. Trimming cost V 6 bases and J 11 bases, with 13 bases left between them. CDR3 length equals 11 residues. The CDR3 reads CASRLAGLAFF. In DNA, the CDR3 is TGTGCCAGCAGACTAGCGGGGTTGGCTTTCTTT.